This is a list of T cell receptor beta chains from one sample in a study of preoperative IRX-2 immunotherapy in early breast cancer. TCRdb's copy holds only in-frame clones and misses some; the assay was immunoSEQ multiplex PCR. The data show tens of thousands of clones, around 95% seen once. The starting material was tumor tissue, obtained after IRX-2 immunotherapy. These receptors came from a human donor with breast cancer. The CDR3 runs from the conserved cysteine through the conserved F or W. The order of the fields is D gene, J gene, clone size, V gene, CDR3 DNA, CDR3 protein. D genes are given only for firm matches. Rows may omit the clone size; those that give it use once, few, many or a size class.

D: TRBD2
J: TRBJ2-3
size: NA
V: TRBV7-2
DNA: TGTGCCAGCAGCTTAGAGGGGTCTAGCGGTACTAGCACAGATACGCAGTATTTT
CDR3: CASSLEGSSGTSTDTQYF

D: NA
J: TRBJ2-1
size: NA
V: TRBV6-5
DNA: TGTGCCAGCAGTTACCTTCAGGGAGGATTCAATGAGCAGTTCTTC
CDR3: CASSYLQGGFNEQFF

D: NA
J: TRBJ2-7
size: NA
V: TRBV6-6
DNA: TGTGCCAGCACCCAGGACGGGAGAGGGGAGCAGTACTTC
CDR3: CASTQDGRGEQYF

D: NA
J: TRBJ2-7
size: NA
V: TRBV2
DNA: TGTGCCAGCAGTTCCTCGGGTAGGCGGGTACTGACCGAGCAGTACTTC
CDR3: CASSSSGRRVLTEQYF

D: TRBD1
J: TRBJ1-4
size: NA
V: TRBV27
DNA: TGTGCCAGCAGTTTAGGGACAGGGTACGGGGCAACTAATGAAAAACTGTTTTTT
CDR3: CASSLGTGYGATNEKLFF

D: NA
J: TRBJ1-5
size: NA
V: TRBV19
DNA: TGTGCCAGTAGCCCTGGGGCAGGTTCTCAGCCCCAGCATTTT
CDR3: CASSPGAGSQPQHF

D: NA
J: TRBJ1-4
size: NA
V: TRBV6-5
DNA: TGTGCCAGCAGTGATTGGGGGACTAATGAAAAACTGTTTTTT
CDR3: CASSDWGTNEKLFF

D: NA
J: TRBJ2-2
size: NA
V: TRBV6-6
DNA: TGTGCCAGCAGGCCGGCGAACACCGGGGAGCTGTTTTTT
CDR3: CASRPANTGELFF

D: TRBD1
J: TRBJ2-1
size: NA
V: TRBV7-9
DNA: TGTGCCAGCAGCTTAGGGACAGGGAATCGTCCGAATGAGCAGTTCTTC
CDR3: CASSLGTGNRPNEQFF

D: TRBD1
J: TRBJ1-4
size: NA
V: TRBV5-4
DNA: TGTGCCAGCAGCTTGGGACAGGGCCGACGCAATGAAAAACTGTTTTTT
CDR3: CASSLGQGRRNEKLFF

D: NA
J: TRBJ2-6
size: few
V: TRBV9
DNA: TGTGCCAGCAGCGTCTCTGGGGCCAACGTCCTGACTTTC
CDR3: CASSVSGANVLTF

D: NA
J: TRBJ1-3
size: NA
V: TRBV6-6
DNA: TGTGCCAGCCGGGACCGACGAAACACCATATATTTT
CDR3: CASRDRRNTIYF

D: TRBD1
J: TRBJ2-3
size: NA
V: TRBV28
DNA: TGTGCCAGCAGCGAGGGGGCCCCTTTAGATACGCAGTATTTT
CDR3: CASSEGAPLDTQYF

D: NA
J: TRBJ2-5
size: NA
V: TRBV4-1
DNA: TGCGCCAGCAGCCAAGATCGGTGGACACAAGAGACCCAGTACTTC
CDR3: CASSQDRWTQETQYF

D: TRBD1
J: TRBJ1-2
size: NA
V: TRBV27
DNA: TGTGCCAGCAGAGGGACAGGGAATGGCTACACCTTC
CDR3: CASRGTGNGYTF

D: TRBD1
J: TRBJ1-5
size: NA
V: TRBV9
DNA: TGTGCCAGCAGCGTAGGAGACAGGGGCGGCAATCAGCCCCAGCATTTT
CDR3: CASSVGDRGGNQPQHF

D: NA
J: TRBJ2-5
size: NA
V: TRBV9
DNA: TGTGCCAGCAGTGCCGTGGAGGGAGCAGGGGAGACCCAGTACTTC
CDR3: CASSAVEGAGETQYF

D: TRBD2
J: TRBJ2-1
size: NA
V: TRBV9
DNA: TGTGCCAGCACCGAAGGACGGCCTAGCGGGATCAATGAGCAGTTCTTC
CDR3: CASTEGRPSGINEQFF

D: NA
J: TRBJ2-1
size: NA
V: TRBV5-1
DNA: TGCGCCAGCAGCTTGGATCCGGGGTCCTACAATGAGCAGTTCTTC
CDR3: CASSLDPGSYNEQFF

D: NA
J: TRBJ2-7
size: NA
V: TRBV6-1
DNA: TGTGCCAGCAAGACACCCTTGAGCCACGAGCAGTACTTC
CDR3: CASKTPLSHEQYF

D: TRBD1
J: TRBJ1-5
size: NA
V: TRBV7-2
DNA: TGTGCCAGCAGCTTCCAGGGGGCGATTAATCAGCCCCAGCATTTT
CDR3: CASSFQGAINQPQHF

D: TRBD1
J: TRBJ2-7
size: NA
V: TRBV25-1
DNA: TGTGCCAGCAGTGAATTCTATGACAGGGGCGAAACCTACGAGCAGTACTTC
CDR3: CASSEFYDRGETYEQYF